The 20 T cell receptor beta chains reported below all come from one sample, sequenced in a study of regulatory T cells in long-lasting Graves disease. As for time point: newly diagnosed GD, antithyroid drugs for less than 3 months. PBMC-extracted RNA yielded the TCR library. To make TCR beta libraries, researchers used iRepertoire HTBI primers and Arm-PCR of CDR3 regions. One entry per CDR3 protein, called by TCRdb with MiXCR from the multiplex PCR reads. The table includes about 530,000 distinct CDR3 sequences, about 16% detected once. This sample was shared with a second study, whose subject was T cells in Graves' hyperthyroidism and ophthalmopathy.

The starting material was peripheral blood mononuclear cells (PBMCs), obtained at new diagnosis, from a patient treated with antithyroid drugs. Receptors originate from a woman in her forties or fifties with Graves disease.

This clonotype was picked up many times. The chain is built from TRBV28 and TRBJ2-1; 8 bases are shared with TRBD2. J lost 7 bases, V lost 8 bases, and 16 bases had no gene match. This CDR3 has 16 amino acids. The germline V gene has CDR1 MDHEN and CDR2 SYDVKM. DNA for the CDR3: TGTGCCAGCGCAAGGAGGAGCGGGGGTCCGATGAATGAGCAGTTCTTC. Translation: CASARRSGGPMNEQFF.

This chain links TRBV7-6 with TRBJ2-7; maybe TRBD2 (6 bases). Germline V lookup: CDR1 SGHVS, CDR2 FNYEAQ. The V end lost 5 bases, the J end lost 3 bases, and 29 bases lay between the germline ends. This CDR3 spans 19 amino acids. The CDR3, as DNA: TGTGCCAGCAGCCCATACGTAGTTCAAGGGGATGGGACTTTCTACGAGCAGTACTTC. Amino acids: CASSPYVVQGDGTFYEQYF. Looking up the rest from reference TRBV7-6 and TRBJ2-7 gives the full variable domain: GAGVSQSPRYKVTKRGQDVALRCDPISGHVSLYWYRQALGQGPEFLTYFNYEAQQDKSGLPNDRFSAERPEGSISTLTIQRTEQRDSAMYRCASSPYVVQGDGTFYEQYFGPGTRLTVT.

V usage is TRBV9 and J usage is TRBJ2-3; 7 bases are a match to TRBD1. Germline lookup yields CDR1 SGDLS and CDR2 YYNGEE. The CDR3 is 15 residues long. After removal of 1 base from V and 4 bases from J, the junction contained 6 bases not matched to a gene. CDR3 protein: CASSVTGQVPDTQYF. The CDR3, as DNA: TGTGCCAGCAGCGTAACCGGACAGGTCCCAGATACGCAGTATTTT.

V gene TRBV4-1 combines with J gene TRBJ2-2, with D unclear. The V and J ends lost 2 bases and 5 bases respectively, with 3 bases between them. Per germline, CDR1 MGHRA and CDR2 YSYEKL. This CDR3 has 12 amino acids. The CDR3 bases are TGCGCCAGCAGCCAAATGACCGGGGAGCTGTTTTTT. It translates to CASSQMTGELFF.

The chain uses TRBV18 and TRBJ1-5; D uncertain. The germline V gene has CDR1 KGHSH and CDR2 LQKENI. The CDR3 covers 15 residues. V shed 4 bases and J shed 4 bases, with 14 bases lying between them. CDR3 DNA sequence: TGTGCCAGCTCACTACCGGACGGGTTAAATCAGCCCCAGCATTTT. Translating gives CASSLPDGLNQPQHF.

This CDR3 reads CASSWRGGRPYEQYF. CDR3 coding DNA: TGTGCCAGCAGCTGGCGGGGCGGCCGCCCCTACGAGCAGTACTTC. The rearrangement joins TRBV5-6 to TRBJ2-7; possible D gene TRBD2, 6 bases. CDR3 length: 15 amino acids. The V end was cut by 3 bases, the J end by 2 bases, with 15 bases between. CDR1 and CDR2 (germline): SGHDT, YYEEEE.

The sample holds a few counts of this clonotype. A much larger clone differs by one base, so this may be a read error. The J gene is TRBJ1-2, the V gene TRBV11-3; possible D gene TRBD1, 5 bases. Looked up from germline, CDR1 is SGHNT and CDR2 is YENEEA. This CDR3 region has 14 residues. Trimming stripped 1 base from V and 5 bases from J, with 11 bases between. CDR3 DNA: TGTGCCAGCAGCTTAGGGGGCAGCGTTTATGGCTACACCTTC. Its protein product is CASSLGGSVYGYTF.

The sample holds a few counts of this clonotype. The V gene is TRBV3-1, the J gene TRBJ2-7; D possibly uses TRBD1 or TRBD2 (5 bases each). Trimming took off 2 bases at V and 3 bases at J, with 8 bases between the two ends. CDR1 is LGHDT and CDR2 is YNNKEL in the germline V gene (reference sequence). This CDR3 spans 13 amino acids. Here the CDR3 reads CASSQRGIYEQYF. The CDR3 DNA reads TGTGCCAGCAGCCAACGGGGCATCTACGAGCAGTACTTC.

This clonotype was observed many times. This rearrangement joins TRBV12-3 or TRBV12-4 to TRBJ2-6; D not certain. V gave up 3 bases and J gave up 1 base, with 4 bases separating them. This CDR3 region has 14 residues. CDR3 sequence (DNA): TGTGCCAGCAGTTTGACGTCTGGGGCCAACGTCCTGACTTTC. It translates to CASSLTSGANVLTF.

This clonotype has a count of ten or more. The chain uses TRBV12-3 or TRBV12-4 and TRBJ2-3, with unresolved D. The CDR3 is 16 amino acids. The V gene lost 2 bases and the J gene lost 3 bases, with 15 bases spanning the gap. DNA of the CDR3: TGTGCCAGCAGTTTATCTGTAGGAAGATCAACAGATACGCAGTATTTT. Translated: CASSLSVGRSTDTQYF.

This clonotype has ten or more counts. V usage is TRBV6-1 and J usage is TRBJ1-5; no definite D call. CDR1 and CDR2 from the germline V gene are MNHNS and SASEGT. The CDR3 runs to 16 residues. Between the trimmed V and J ends, which lost 4 bases and 3 bases, there was a span of 16 bases. DNA for the CDR3: TGTGCCAGCAGTGTGGTAATGGGAGCCGACAATCAGCCCCAGCATTTT. Its translation: CASSVVMGADNQPQHF.

This clonotype was found many times. V is TRBV12-3 or TRBV12-4 and J is TRBJ1-1, with D unresolved. This CDR3 is built from 14 residues. Trimming removed 7 bases from V and 0 bases from J, with 12 bases in between. CDR3 sequence (DNA): TGTGCCAGCACCGACACCGTCATGAACACTGAAGCTTTCTTT. Translating it yields CASTDTVMNTEAFF.

This clonotype appeared a few times. The chain recombines TRBV19 with TRBJ1-1; the match to TRBD1 covers 8 bases. V dropped 6 bases and J dropped 9; count of bases not matched to a gene: 12. This CDR3 has 14 amino acids. Per germline, CDR1 LNHDA and CDR2 SQIVND (reference sequence). CDR3 DNA: TGTGCCAGTAGAGGAGGGGACAGGCCCCGGCAAGCTTTCTTT. Its protein is CASRGGDRPRQAFF. Filled out from reference TRBV19 and TRBJ1-1, the complete variable domain reads DGGITQSPKYLFRKEGQNVTLSCEQNLNHDAMYWYRQDPGQGLRLIYYSQIVNDFQKGDIAEGYSVSREKKESFPLTVTSAQKNPTAFYLCASRGGDRPRQAFFGQGTRLTVV.

This clonotype was seen a few times. The chain employs TRBV19 and TRBJ2-1, with D unclear. Looked up from germline, CDR1 is LNHDA and CDR2 is SQIVND (reference sequence). Between the trimmed V and J ends, which lost 1 base and 12 bases, there was a span of 7 bases. The CDR3 contains 11 residues. The CDR3 DNA sequence: TGTGCCAGTAGTATAGGCGCTGGGCAGTTCTTC. Residues: CASSIGAGQFF.

This clonotype was seen repeatedly, ten times or more. The chain has TRBV11-2 and TRBJ2-2; 8 positions agree with TRBD2. Trimming removed 6 bases from V and 1 base from J; junction bases left unmatched: 7. The CDR3 runs 16 residues. Germline V gene lookup returns CDR1 SGHAT and CDR2 FQNNGV. The DNA for the CDR3 is TGTGCCAGCAGTCCTATAGCGGGGCTGAACACCGGGGAGCTGTTTTTT. Its translation is CASSPIAGLNTGELFF.

This clonotype was detected only a few times. The V call is TRBV5-4, the J call TRBJ2-3, with D unclear. The germline gives CDR1 SGHNT, CDR2 YYREEE (reference sequence). CDR3 length: 12 residues. V was trimmed by 2 bases and J by 4 bases, leaving 5 bases between them. The CDR3 here is CASSFTSDTQYF. The CDR3, as DNA: TGTGCCAGCAGCTTTACTTCAGATACGCAGTATTTT.

The V gene is TRBV9, the J gene TRBJ2-5, with a weak D call TRBD2 (6 bases). V shed 4 bases and J shed 0 bases, with 16 bases lying between them. This CDR3 has 16 residues. CDR1 SGDLS and CDR2 YYNGEE come from the germline V gene. CDR3 nucleotide sequence: TGTGCCAGCAGCATTCGGGACTCAGGACACCAAGAGACCCAGTACTTC. It encodes CASSIRDSGHQETQYF.

This clonotype was observed a handful of times. The rearrangement uses TRBV5-1 and TRBJ2-5; 14 bases align to TRBD2. Germline V gives CDR1 SGHRS, CDR2 YFSETQ. The trim removed 0 bases at V and 5 bases at J, leaving 9 bases unmatched. The CDR3 extends over 18 amino acids. CDR3 residues: CASSLVPTSGGAMETQYF. The CDR3 DNA sequence: TGCGCCAGCAGCTTGGTTCCGACTAGCGGGGGGGCGATGGAGACCCAGTACTTC.

At least ten counts were recorded for this clonotype. The rearrangement joins TRBV2 to TRBJ2-5, with unresolved D. The CDR3 totals 14 residues. CDR1 and CDR2 (germline): SNHLY, FYNNEI. V was clipped by 2 bases and J by 3 bases, with 10 bases between them. The CDR3 loop reads CASSEQRSKETQYF. The CDR3 DNA sequence: TGTGCCAGCAGTGAACAGAGAAGTAAAGAGACCCAGTACTTC.

The rearrangement joins TRBV5-4 to TRBJ1-1, with D hard to call. There are 13 residues in the CDR3. Germline CDR1 SGHNT, CDR2 YYREEE (reference sequence). V dropped 4 bases and J dropped 2 bases, with 9 bases sitting between them. As DNA, the CDR3 is TGTGCCAGCAGCGTGTTGGGAAACACTGAAGCTTTCTTT. Translating gives CASSVLGNTEAFF. Full variable domain (remainder filled in from reference TRBV5-4 and TRBJ1-1): ETGVTQSPTHLIKTRGQQVTLRCSSQSGHNTVSWYQQALGQGPQFIFQYYREEENGRGNFPPRFSGLQFPNYSSELNVNALELDDSALYLCASSVLGNTEAFFGQGTRLTVV.